This passage covers 28 T cell receptor beta chains from one sample sequenced in a study of T cells in localized non-small cell lung cancer. Measured with immunoSEQ multiplex PCR; TCRdb has only the in-frame clones, and not every one. Here the sample spans some 32,000 clones, approximately 94% being singletons. Sequenced material: peripheral blood, taken before any cancer treatment. These receptors were collected from a woman between 40 and 69 years old with stage I lung adenocarcinoma.

The chain carries TRBV7-7 and TRBJ2-1, with TRBD2 matching 11 bases. Germline assignment: CDR1 SSHAT and CDR2 FNYEAQ (reference sequence). V lost 5 bases to trimming and J lost 4 bases; unmatched junction nucleotides: 7. This CDR3 spans 16 amino acids. The CDR3 protein is CASSHQLAGGYNEQFF. The CDR3 bases are TGTGCCAGCAGCCATCAGCTAGCGGGGGGTTACAATGAGCAGTTCTTC.

V and J are TRBV10-3 and TRBJ1-1; a weak D match, TRBD1 (5 bases). The V end lost 7 bases, the J end lost 1 base, and 16 bases lay between the germline ends. The CDR3 is 15 residues long. Germline V lookup: CDR1 ENHRY, CDR2 SYGVKD. CDR3 loop: CAITLGEMRNTEAFF. Here the CDR3 DNA reads TGTGCCATCACCTTAGGGGAGATGAGGAACACTGAAGCTTTCTTT.

This sequence joins TRBV27 and TRBJ2-1; 8 bases align to TRBD2. From germline, CDR1 is MNHEY and CDR2 SMNVEV (reference sequence). The CDR3 has 15 amino acids. The J segment lost 6 bases and the V segment lost 2 bases, leaving 6 bases of the junction unmatched. In DNA, the CDR3 is TGTGCCAGCAGTTTACGGGGGGGGATATCCAATGAGCAGTTCTTC. Translation gives CASSLRGGISNEQFF.

The chain is built from TRBV5-1 and TRBJ1-6; 9 bases agree with TRBD1. The CDR3 is 15 residues long. CDR1 and CDR2 (germline): SGHRS, YFSETQ. V lost 0 bases and J lost 9; bases outside the gene matches: 4. CDR3 sequence: CASSLDKGQGSPLHF. CDR3 sequence (DNA): TGCGCCAGCAGCTTGGATAAGGGACAGGGTTCACCCCTCCACTTT.

The V and J genes are TRBV5-1 and TRBJ2-2, with 13 nucleotides matching TRBD2. The CDR3 has 19 amino acids. V lost 4 bases, J lost 5 bases, and 14 bases stayed unmatched. CDR1 SGHRS and CDR2 YFSETQ come from the germline V gene. In DNA form, the CDR3 reads TGCGCCAGCAGCGATCGAGCCTGGACTAGCGGGAGCGGGACCGGGGAGCTGTTTTTT. It specifies CASSDRAWTSGSGTGELFF.

V is TRBV7-2 and J is TRBJ2-3; 10 positions agree with TRBD2. This CDR3 comprises 15 residues. The ends lost 3 bases at V and 5 bases at J; junction bases unmatched: 5. The germline CDR1 and CDR2 sequences are SGHTA and FQGNSA. This chain's CDR3 is CASSFQRGGGDTQYF. The DNA of the CDR3 is TGTGCCAGCAGCTTCCAGCGGGGGGGAGGAGATACGCAGTATTTT.

The chain has TRBV7-9 and TRBJ2-5; TRBD2 matches at 8 bases. Trimming took 5 bases from V and 4 from J; bases not matched to a gene: 9. The CDR3 covers 15 residues. CDR1 and CDR2 from the germline V gene are SEHNR and FQNEAQ (reference sequence). The CDR3 nucleotides read TGTGCCAGCAGCCCACCAAGTCGGGGGGGAGAGACCCAGTACTTC. Encoded protein: CASSPPSRGGETQYF.

The rearrangement joins TRBV10-3 to TRBJ2-5, with TRBD2 as a possible D gene (7 bases). Germline assignment: CDR1 ENHRY and CDR2 SYGVKD. V lost 3 bases and J 5 bases, leaving 19 bases between the germline ends. The CDR3 runs to 16 residues. CDR3 amino acids: CAISELGGAPQETQYF. DNA of the CDR3: TGTGCCATCAGTGAATTGGGGGGGGCCCCGCAGGAGACCCAGTACTTC.

V and J are TRBV19 and TRBJ1-2; TRBD1 agrees at 7 bases. V dropped 6 bases and J dropped 3; count of bases not matched to a gene: 4. In germline, CDR1 is LNHDA, CDR2 SQIVND (reference sequence). The CDR3 is made up of 13 amino acids. CDR3 sequence: CASRGDRHYGYTF. CDR3 coding DNA: TGTGCCAGTAGAGGGGACAGACACTATGGCTACACCTTC.

This chain uses TRBV18 with TRBJ2-2, with D possibly TRBD1 on 6 matching bases. The V end lost 3 bases, the J end lost 5 bases, and 13 bases lay between the germline ends. The germline CDR1 and CDR2 sequences are KGHSH and LQKENI. The CDR3 has 15 amino acids. CDR3 in DNA: TGTGCCAGCTCACCGGGACACGGTGGGACCGGGGAGCTGTTTTTT. Protein: CASSPGHGGTGELFF.

The chain joins TRBV7-7 to TRBJ2-2, with D hard to call. The germline V gene encodes CDR1 SSHAT and CDR2 FNYEAQ (reference sequence). V was shortened by 5 bases and J by 5 bases, with 12 bases between the two germline ends. This CDR3 has 14 amino acids. The CDR3: CASSLDWGTGELFF. The CDR3 nucleotides read TGTGCCAGCAGCCTAGACTGGGGAACCGGGGAGCTGTTTTTT.

The gene calls are TRBV6-5 and TRBJ1-3; D is undetermined. CDR3 length equals 12 residues. Trimming left V 6 bases short and J 3 bases short, with 6 bases between. The germline CDR1 and CDR2 sequences are MNHEY and SVGAGI. CDR3 bases: TGTGCCAGCAGGGACTTTGGAAACACCATATATTTT. Translated, it gives CASRDFGNTIYF.

The rearrangement links TRBV18 to TRBJ2-7; 10 bases are a match to TRBD1. Per germline, CDR1 KGHSH and CDR2 LQKENI. The length of the CDR3 is 16 residues. The trim removed 1 base at V and 2 bases at J, leaving 5 bases unmatched. The CDR3 region has the DNA TGTGCCAGCTCACCACTCCCGGGACAGGGGACCTACGAGCAGTACTTC. Translation gives CASSPLPGQGTYEQYF.

The chain combines TRBV9 with TRBJ2-3, with 7 positions matching TRBD2. The V segment lost 4 bases and the J segment 0 bases; nucleotides outside the gene matches: 8. Germline CDR1 SGDLS, CDR2 YYNGEE. CDR3 size: 16 residues. CDR3 sequence (DNA): TGTGCCAGCAGCACCACCGGACTAGTGAGCACAGATACGCAGTATTTT. Amino acid sequence: CASSTTGLVSTDTQYF.

V and J are TRBV5-5 and TRBJ2-7; 8 bases agree with TRBD2. V lost 5 bases and J lost 3; bases outside the gene matches: 7. The CDR3 runs to 14 residues. Germline CDR1 reads SGHKS; CDR2 reads YYEKEE (reference sequence). DNA for the CDR3: TGTGCCAGCAGGGGGATAGCGGGAAACTACGAGCAGTACTTC. Translation gives CASRGIAGNYEQYF.

This clone was recorded only once. The same CDR3 is also encoded by other DNA sequences in this sample. The chain joins TRBV7-2 to TRBJ2-7; 9 bases align to TRBD2. Germline CDR1 and CDR2: SGHTA and FQGNSA. The CDR3 loop spans 15 amino acids. V shed 5 bases and J 9 bases; nucleotides not matched to a gene: 14. The CDR3 protein is CASSPNTGTSFGQYF. CDR3 DNA sequence: TGTGCCAGCAGCCCAAACACCGGGACTAGCTTCGGGCAGTACTTC.

This clone was observed a single time. The V and J genes are TRBV4-1 and TRBJ1-1; weak D call: TRBD1 (5 bases). Germline CDR1 and CDR2: MGHRA and YSYEKL. Trimming took off 4 bases at V and 4 bases at J, with 19 bases between the two ends. The CDR3 has 16 residues. The CDR3 loop reads CASSRTDRAGGTEAFF. CDR3 sequence (DNA): TGCGCCAGCAGCCGAACGGATCGCGCGGGGGGCACTGAAGCTTTCTTT.

The V gene is TRBV6-5, the J gene TRBJ2-4; D gene unclear. Deletions cut 7 bases from V and 0 bases from J, with 10 bases between. The length of the CDR3 is 14 residues. The germline gives CDR1 MNHEY, CDR2 SVGAGI. Here the CDR3 DNA reads TGTGCCAGCAACAGTCAGTTAGCCAAAAACATTCAGTACTTC. It yields the protein CASNSQLAKNIQYF.

The V call is TRBV28, the J call TRBJ2-3; D is perhaps TRBD1 (6 bases). This CDR3 spans 15 amino acids. Germline values: CDR1 MDHEN, CDR2 SYDVKM. The germline V and J ends were trimmed by 4 bases and 3 bases, with 14 bases remaining between them. CDR3 region: CASSSLGGSTDTQYF. CDR3 bases: TGTGCCAGCAGTTCTCTTGGGGGCTCGACAGATACGCAGTATTTT.

V gene TRBV28 combines with J gene TRBJ2-7, with D perhaps matching TRBD1 or TRBD2 (6 bases each). CDR1 MDHEN and CDR2 SYDVKM come from the germline V gene. Trimming left V 6 bases short and J 2 bases short, with 14 bases between. This CDR3 region has 14 residues. CDR3 DNA sequence: TGTGCCAGCAGCCGACTAAGGGGGGCCTACGAGCAGTACTTC. Encoded protein: CASSRLRGAYEQYF.

The rearrangement links TRBV9 to TRBJ2-2; the D call may be TRBD1 or TRBD2 (5 bases each). The CDR3 has 14 residues. CDR1 is SGDLS and CDR2 is YYNGEE in the germline V gene. Trimming took 0 bases from V and 5 from J, leaving 8 bases between them. The CDR3 DNA is TGTGCCAGCAGCGTAGGGGGGAGTACCGGGGAGCTGTTTTTT. Translation: CASSVGGSTGELFF.

The chain joins TRBV7-3 to TRBJ2-4, with D perhaps TRBD2 (5 bases). Germline-derived CDR1 and CDR2 are SGHTA and FQGTGA. The germline V and J ends were trimmed by 1 base and 7 bases, with 14 bases remaining between them. The length of the CDR3 is 15 residues. CDR3 in amino acids: CASSLNGGPPNIQYF. The CDR3 DNA sequence: TGTGCCAGCAGCTTAAACGGCGGGCCCCCTAACATTCAGTACTTC.

The chain employs TRBV19 and TRBJ1-5; D is undetermined. The germline V gene has CDR1 LNHDA and CDR2 SQIVND (reference sequence). CDR3 size: 12 residues. Deletions cut 5 bases from V and 4 bases from J, with 6 bases between. CDR3 sequence (DNA): TGTGCCAGTAGTGTCATGAATCAGCCCCAGCATTTT. As protein: CASSVMNQPQHF. Supplemented by reference TRBV19 and TRBJ1-5, the full variable domain reads DGGITQSPKYLFRKEGQNVTLSCEQNLNHDAMYWYRQDPGQGLRLIYYSQIVNDFQKGDIAEGYSVSREKKESFPLTVTSAQKNPTAFYLCASSVMNQPQHFGDGTRLSIL.

This clone showed up just once. The genes are TRBV27 and TRBJ2-5, with TRBD1 identical over 12 bases. Germline V gene lookup returns CDR1 MNHEY and CDR2 SMNVEV (reference sequence). Trimming at V came to 3 bases and at J to 5 bases, leaving 7 bases not matched to a gene. CDR3 length: 16 amino acids. The CDR3 region is CASSFGTGGNGETQYF. The CDR3 DNA is TGTGCCAGCAGTTTCGGGACAGGGGGCAACGGGGAGACCCAGTACTTC.

The rearrangement uses TRBV28 and TRBJ1-2; tentatively, D is TRBD1 (6 bases). Trimming stripped 7 bases from V and 5 bases from J, with 20 bases between. The V gene's germline CDR1 is MDHEN and CDR2 SYDVKM. The CDR3 is 15 residues long. CDR3 amino acids: CASNLRQGSRYGYTF. The CDR3 DNA reads TGTGCCAGCAACCTCAGGCAGGGGTCGAGGTATGGCTACACCTTC.

V is TRBV11-3 and J is TRBJ2-1; D tentatively fits TRBD1 or TRBD2 (5 bases each). Trimming stripped 5 bases from V and 7 bases from J, with 18 bases between. The CDR3 is made up of 15 amino acids. From germline, CDR1 is SGHNT and CDR2 YENEEA. This CDR3 reads CASSPTRGQGNEQFF. The CDR3 DNA reads as TGTGCCAGCAGCCCCACACGGGGCCAGGGTAATGAGCAGTTCTTC.

The rearrangement joins TRBV9 to TRBJ2-7, with no clear D. The CDR3 consists of 14 residues. Germline V CDR1 and CDR2: SGDLS, YYNGEE. The V end was cut by 2 bases, the J end by 5 bases, with 14 bases between. In DNA, the CDR3 is TGTGCCAGCAGCGTGCCTGGGATTAGGAACGAGCAGTACTTC. Protein: CASSVPGIRNEQYF.

The chain combines TRBV6-5 with TRBJ1-2; D is ambiguous. Trimming removed 2 bases at V and 6 bases at J, with 10 bases between. Germline CDR1 MNHEY, CDR2 SVGAGI. The CDR3 sequence is 13 residues long. The CDR3 DNA is TGTGCCAGCAGTTACGCAGCCGATGATGGCTACACCTTC. Translation: CASSYAADDGYTF.